Listed below are T cell receptor beta chains from one sample, sequenced in a study of blood T cells in healthy people across ages. TCRdb fed the 5' RACE reads into MiXCR, producing one record per CDR3 protein. The table includes a few hundred thousand distinct CDR3 sequences, roughly a quarter detected once. The sample also formed part of further work on T cells of mothers and their children.

Sequenced material: blood. Receptor source: a boy younger than 10 in good health. CDR3s include the opening cysteine and the closing phenylalanine or tryptophan. Each record gives: V gene, D gene, J gene, clone size, CDR3 DNA, CDR3 protein. A D gene is named only where the DNA matches it firmly. Size is omitted from some rows. Given values are once, few, many or a class for expanded clones.

v_gene: TRBV7-2; d_gene: TRBD1; j_gene: TRBJ2-4; abundance: few; CDR3nt: TGTGCCAGCAGCCCCGACAGGGGAAAGAGAAACATTCAGTACTTC; CDR3aa: CASSPDRGKRNIQYF
v_gene: TRBV7-9; d_gene: .; j_gene: TRBJ1-2; abundance: .; CDR3nt: TGTGCCAGCAGCGGCAGGGGTCACTATGGCTACACCTTC; CDR3aa: CASSGRGHYGYTF
v_gene: TRBV2; d_gene: .; j_gene: TRBJ2-5; abundance: few; CDR3nt: TGTGCCAGCAGTTCCGGGACCCAACAAGAGACCCAGTACTTC; CDR3aa: CASSSGTQQETQYF
v_gene: TRBV5-1; d_gene: .; j_gene: TRBJ1-4; abundance: .; CDR3nt: TGCGCCAGCACCCTAGGGGGAACTAATGAAAAACTGTTTTTT; CDR3aa: CASTLGGTNEKLFF
v_gene: TRBV29-1; d_gene: TRBD1; j_gene: TRBJ2-7; abundance: .; CDR3nt: TGCAGCGTGGCGGACAGGGAAGATTACGAGCAGTACTTC; CDR3aa: CSVADREDYEQYF
v_gene: TRBV5-1; d_gene: .; j_gene: TRBJ2-3; abundance: .; CDR3nt: TGCGCCAGCAGCTCAGGCGGGGGCACAGATACGCAGTATTTT; CDR3aa: CASSSGGGTDTQYF
v_gene: TRBV5-1; d_gene: TRBD1; j_gene: TRBJ1-2; abundance: .; CDR3nt: TGCGCCAGCAGCCAGGACAGGGGATGGGGTGGCTACACCTTC; CDR3aa: CASSQDRGWGGYTF
v_gene: TRBV7-2; d_gene: .; j_gene: TRBJ1-4; abundance: once; CDR3nt: TGTGCCAGCAGCTTAGTGCAGGGCTTGGTAGAAAAACTGTTTTTT; CDR3aa: CASSLVQGLVEKLFF
v_gene: TRBV7-3; d_gene: .; j_gene: TRBJ2-5; abundance: .; CDR3nt: TGTGCCAGCAGCCGAAGTCTGGAAGAGACCCAGTACTTC; CDR3aa: CASSRSLEETQYF
v_gene: TRBV24-1; d_gene: .; j_gene: TRBJ2-1; abundance: .; CDR3nt: TGTGCCACCAGTAACCCGGCCTACGAAGGCAATGAGCAGTTCTTC; CDR3aa: CATSNPAYEGNEQFF
v_gene: TRBV29-1; d_gene: .; j_gene: TRBJ2-5; abundance: .; CDR3nt: TGCAGCGTTGTTCGAGAGACCCAGTACTTC; CDR3aa: CSVVRETQYF
v_gene: TRBV30; d_gene: .; j_gene: TRBJ1-2; abundance: .; CDR3nt: TGTGCCTGGAGTGTACAGGGATTATATGGCTACACCTTC; CDR3aa: CAWSVQGLYGYTF
v_gene: TRBV11-2; d_gene: TRBD2; j_gene: TRBJ2-5; abundance: .; CDR3nt: TGTGCCAGCAGCCGGGGACTAGCGGGGAGTGAGACCCAGTACTTC; CDR3aa: CASSRGLAGSETQYF
v_gene: TRBV12-3/TRBV12-4; d_gene: TRBD2; j_gene: TRBJ2-4; abundance: few; CDR3nt: TGTGCCAGCAGTCGACTAGCGGGGGACCAAAACATTCAGTACTTC; CDR3aa: CASSRLAGDQNIQYF